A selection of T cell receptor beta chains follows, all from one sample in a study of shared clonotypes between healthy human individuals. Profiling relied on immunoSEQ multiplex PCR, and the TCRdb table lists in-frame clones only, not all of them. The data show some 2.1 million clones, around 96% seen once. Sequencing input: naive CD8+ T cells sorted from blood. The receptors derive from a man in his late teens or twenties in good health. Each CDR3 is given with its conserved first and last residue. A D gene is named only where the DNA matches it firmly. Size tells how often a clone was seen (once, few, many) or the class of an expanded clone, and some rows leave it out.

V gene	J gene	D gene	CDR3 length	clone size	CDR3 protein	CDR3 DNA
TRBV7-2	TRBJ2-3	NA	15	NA	CASSLEPGSTDTQYF	TGTGCCAGCAGCTTAGAGCCGGGGAGCACAGATACGCAGTATTTT
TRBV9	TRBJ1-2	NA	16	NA	CASSPRGSGEISGYTF	TGTGCCAGCAGCCCCAGAGGATCAGGGGAAATTTCTGGCTACACCTTC
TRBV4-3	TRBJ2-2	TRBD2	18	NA	CASSQGLAGEAAYGELFF	TGCGCCAGCAGCCAAGGGCTAGCGGGAGAGGCGGCGTACGGGGAGCTGTTTTTT
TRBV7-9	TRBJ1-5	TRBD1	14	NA	CASSLPGGHQPQHF	TGTGCCAGCAGCCTACCAGGGGGACATCAGCCCCAGCATTTT
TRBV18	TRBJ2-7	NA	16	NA	CASSPVGVAASYEQYF	TGTGCCAGCTCACCAGTGGGGGTAGCGGCCTCCTACGAGCAGTACTTC
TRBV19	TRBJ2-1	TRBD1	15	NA	CASSPGTGEGNEQFF	TGTGCCAGTAGCCCCGGGACAGGGGAAGGCAATGAGCAGTTCTTC
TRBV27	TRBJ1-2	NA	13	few	CASSFGSNYGYTF	TGTGCCAGCAGTTTCGGCAGTAACTATGGCTACACCTTC
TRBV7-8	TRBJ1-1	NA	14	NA	CASSFPEGNTEAFF	TGTGCCAGCAGCTTTCCTGAGGGGAACACTGAAGCTTTCTTT
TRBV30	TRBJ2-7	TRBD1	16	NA	CAWSFPLGQADYEQYF	TGTGCCTGGAGTTTTCCCTTGGGACAGGCAGACTACGAGCAGTACTTC
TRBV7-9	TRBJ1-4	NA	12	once	CASSSLNEKLFF	TGTGCCAGCAGCTCCCTAAATGAAAAACTGTTTTTT
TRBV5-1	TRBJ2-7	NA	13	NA	CASSQGQLYEQYF	TGCGCCAGCAGCCAAGGACAGCTCTACGAGCAGTACTTC
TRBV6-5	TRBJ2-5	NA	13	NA	CASNTGDQETQYF	TGTGCCAGTAATACGGGCGACCAAGAGACCCAGTACTTC
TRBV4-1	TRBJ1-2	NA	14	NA	CASSRAGTNYGYTF	TGCGCCAGCAGCCGGGCTGGGACTAACTATGGCTACACCTTC
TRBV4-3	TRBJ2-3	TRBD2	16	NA	CASSQDQAGGTDTQYF	TGCGCCAGCAGCCAAGATCAGGCGGGAGGGACAGATACGCAGTATTTT
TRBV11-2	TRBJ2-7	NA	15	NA	CASSLVSGSPYEQYF	TGTGCCAGCAGCTTAGTGTCAGGGTCCCCCTACGAGCAGTACTTC
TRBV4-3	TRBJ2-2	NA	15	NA	CASSQGPPTTGELFF	TGCGCCAGCAGCCAGGGACCACCCACGACCGGGGAGCTGTTTTTT
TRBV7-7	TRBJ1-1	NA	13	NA	CASSLGQNTEAFF	TGTGCTAGCAGCTTGGGACAAAACACTGAAGCTTTCTTT
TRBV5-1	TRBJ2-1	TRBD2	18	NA	CASSWPEREGSSYNEQFF	TGCGCCAGCAGCTGGCCCGAGCGGGAGGGGAGCTCCTACAATGAGCAGTTCTTC
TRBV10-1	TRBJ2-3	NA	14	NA	CASSEDTTADTQYF	TGCGCCAGCAGTGAGGACACCACGGCAGATACGCAGTATTTT
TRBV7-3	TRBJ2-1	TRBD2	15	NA	CASSPGLGDSNEQFF	TGTGCCAGCAGCCCGGGACTAGGGGATTCCAATGAGCAGTTCTTC
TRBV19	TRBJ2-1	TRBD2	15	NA	CASSIGTSGYNEQFF	TGTGCCAGTAGTATTGGGACTAGCGGCTACAATGAGCAGTTCTTC
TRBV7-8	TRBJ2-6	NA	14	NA	CASSPLSGANVLTF	TGTGCCAGCAGTCCACTCTCTGGGGCCAACGTCCTGACTTTC
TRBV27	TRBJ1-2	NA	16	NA	CASSIAPGVVNYGYTF	TGTGCCAGCAGTATAGCCCCAGGGGTGGTTAACTATGGCTACACCTTC
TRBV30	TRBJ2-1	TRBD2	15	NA	CAWRGGSGAYNEQFF	TGTGCCTGGAGAGGAGGGAGCGGGGCCTACAATGAGCAGTTCTTC
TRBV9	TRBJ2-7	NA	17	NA	CASSVDTEAAGPYEQYF	TGTGCCAGCAGCGTAGATACGGAGGCCGCCGGACCCTACGAGCAGTACTTC
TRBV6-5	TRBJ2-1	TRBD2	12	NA	CASNHGEGEQFF	TGTGCCAGCAACCACGGGGAGGGCGAGCAGTTCTTC
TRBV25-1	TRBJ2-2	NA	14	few	CASSEYPNTGELFF	TGTGCCAGCAGTGAATATCCGAACACCGGGGAGCTGTTTTTT
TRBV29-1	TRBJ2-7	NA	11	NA	CSATWAYEQYF	TGCAGCGCGACCTGGGCCTACGAGCAGTACTTC
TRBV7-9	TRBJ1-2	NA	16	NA	CASSLPLGGGNYGYTF	TGTGCCAGCAGCCTCCCCTTGGGGGGCGGAAACTATGGCTACACCTTC
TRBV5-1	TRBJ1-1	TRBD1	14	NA	CASSIGQGDTEAFF	TGCGCCAGCAGCATAGGACAGGGGGACACTGAAGCTTTCTTT
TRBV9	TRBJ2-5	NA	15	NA	CASSAGTEGGETQYF	TGTGCCAGCAGCGCAGGGACCGAAGGGGGAGAGACCCAGTACTTC
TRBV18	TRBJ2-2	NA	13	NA	CASSPSGGGELFF	TGTGCCAGCTCACCGTCCGGGGGCGGGGAGCTGTTTTTT
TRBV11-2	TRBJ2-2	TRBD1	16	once	CASSFPGQGNTGELFF	TGTGCCAGCAGCTTTCCGGGACAGGGGAACACCGGGGAGCTGTTTTTT
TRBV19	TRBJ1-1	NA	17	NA	CASSIDQEGLMNTEAFF	TGTGCCAGTAGTATAGATCAGGAGGGGCTCATGAACACTGAAGCTTTCTTT
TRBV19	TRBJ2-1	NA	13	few	CASSISAHNEQFF	TGTGCCAGTAGTATTAGCGCCCACAATGAGCAGTTCTTC
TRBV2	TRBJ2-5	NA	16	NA	CASSELTLWAQETQYF	TGTGCCAGCAGTGAATTGACCCTTTGGGCACAAGAGACCCAGTACTTC
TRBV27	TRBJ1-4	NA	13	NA	CASSGSANEKLFF	TGTGCCAGCAGCGGCAGCGCAAATGAAAAACTGTTTTTT
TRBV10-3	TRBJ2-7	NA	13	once	CAISEGITYEQYF	TGTGCCATCAGTGAGGGGATTACCTACGAGCAGTACTTC
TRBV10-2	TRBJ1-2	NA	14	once	CASSEGHPTYGYTF	TGCGCCAGCAGTGAGGGACACCCTACCTATGGCTACACCTTC
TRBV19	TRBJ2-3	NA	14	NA	CASRDPIITDTQYF	TGTGCCAGCCGGGATCCTATTATCACAGATACGCAGTATTTT
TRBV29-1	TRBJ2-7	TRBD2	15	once	CSVETPLAGRYEQYF	TGCAGCGTCGAAACCCCTCTAGCGGGACGCTACGAGCAGTACTTC
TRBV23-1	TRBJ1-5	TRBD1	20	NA	CASSHMTGTGLKVGNQPQHF	TGCGCCAGCAGTCATATGACCGGGACAGGGCTAAAAGTGGGAAATCAGCCCCAGCATTTT
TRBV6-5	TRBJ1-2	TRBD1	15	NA	CASSYSSQGADGYTF	TGTGCCAGCAGTTACTCGTCCCAGGGGGCGGATGGCTACACCTTC
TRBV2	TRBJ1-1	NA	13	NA	CASSGGGGTEAFF	TGTGCCAGCAGTGGAGGGGGTGGCACTGAAGCTTTCTTT
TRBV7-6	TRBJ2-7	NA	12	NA	CATKGGRREQYF	TGTGCCACAAAGGGGGGGAGACGGGAGCAGTACTTC
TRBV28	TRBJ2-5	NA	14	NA	CASLSPPGRETQYF	TGTGCCAGCCTATCGCCCCCGGGAAGGGAGACCCAGTACTTC
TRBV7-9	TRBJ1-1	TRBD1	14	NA	CASSLTTGITEAFF	TGTGCCAGCAGCTTAACGACAGGGATCACTGAAGCTTTCTTT
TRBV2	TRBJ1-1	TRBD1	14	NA	CASSGTGVYTEAFF	TGTGCCAGCAGTGGGACAGGGGTATATACTGAAGCTTTCTTT
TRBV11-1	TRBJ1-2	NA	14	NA	CASSSGQTTYGYTF	TGTGCCAGCAGCTCAGGACAGACTACCTATGGCTACACCTTC
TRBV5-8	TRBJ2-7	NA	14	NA	CASSLGGPTYEQYF	TGTGCCAGCAGCTTGGGCGGCCCTACCTACGAGCAGTACTTC